This T cell receptor beta chain was sequenced during a study of identifying expanded T cells in peripheral blood. The CDR3 consists of 15 residues. CDR1 is KGHSH, CDR2 LQKENI, per germline. Trimming took 3 bases from V and 0 from J; bases not matched to a gene: 2. Using immunoSEQ multiplex PCR, the repertoire was profiled, and TCRdb retains in-frame clones only, with some absent. The data show about 85,000 clones, with 89% seen just once and around 2.7% held by the top ten. This clonotype originated in a person between 18 and 75 years old in good health. The chain joins TRBV18 to TRBJ2-7; 10 positions match TRBD2. The sample consisted of blood. The CDR3 loop reads CASSPSGRASYEQYF. The CDR3 DNA follows: TGTGCCAGCTCACCCAGCGGGAGGGCCTCCTACGAGCAGTACTTC.